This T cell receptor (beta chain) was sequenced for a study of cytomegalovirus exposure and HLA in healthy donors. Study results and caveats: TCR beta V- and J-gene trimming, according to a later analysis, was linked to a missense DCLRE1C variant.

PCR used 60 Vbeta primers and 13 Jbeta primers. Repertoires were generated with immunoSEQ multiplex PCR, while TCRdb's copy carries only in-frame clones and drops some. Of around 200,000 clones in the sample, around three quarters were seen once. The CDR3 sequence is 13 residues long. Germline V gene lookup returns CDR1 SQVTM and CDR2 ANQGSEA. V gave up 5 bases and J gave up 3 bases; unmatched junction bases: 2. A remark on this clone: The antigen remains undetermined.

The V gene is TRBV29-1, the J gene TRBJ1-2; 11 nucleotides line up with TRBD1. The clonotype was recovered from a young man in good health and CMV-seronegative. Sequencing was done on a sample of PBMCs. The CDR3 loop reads CSVKGQGDYGYTF. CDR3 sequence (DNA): TGCAGCGTTAAGGGACAGGGGGACTATGGCTACACCTTC.